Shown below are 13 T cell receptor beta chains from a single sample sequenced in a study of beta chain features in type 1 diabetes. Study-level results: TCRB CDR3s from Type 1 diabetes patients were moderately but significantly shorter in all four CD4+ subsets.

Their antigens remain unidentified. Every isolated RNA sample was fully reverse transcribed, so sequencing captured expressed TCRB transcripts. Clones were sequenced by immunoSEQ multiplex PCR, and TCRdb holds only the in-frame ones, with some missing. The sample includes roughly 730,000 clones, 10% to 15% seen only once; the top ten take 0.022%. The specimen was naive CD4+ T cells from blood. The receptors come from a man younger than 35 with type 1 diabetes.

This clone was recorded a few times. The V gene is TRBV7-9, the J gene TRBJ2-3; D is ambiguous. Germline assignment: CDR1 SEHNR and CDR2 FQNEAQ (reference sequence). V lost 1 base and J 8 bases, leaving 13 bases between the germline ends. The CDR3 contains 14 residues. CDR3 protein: CASSLEVPRSTQYF. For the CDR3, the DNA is TGTGCCAGCAGCTTAGAAGTGCCCAGGAGTACGCAGTATTTT.

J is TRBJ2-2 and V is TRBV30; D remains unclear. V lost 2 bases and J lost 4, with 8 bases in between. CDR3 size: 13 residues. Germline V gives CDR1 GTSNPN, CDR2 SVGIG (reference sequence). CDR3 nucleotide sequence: TGTGCCTGGAGTCCGCGGTCCACCGGGGAGCTGTTTTTT. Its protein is CAWSPRSTGELFF.

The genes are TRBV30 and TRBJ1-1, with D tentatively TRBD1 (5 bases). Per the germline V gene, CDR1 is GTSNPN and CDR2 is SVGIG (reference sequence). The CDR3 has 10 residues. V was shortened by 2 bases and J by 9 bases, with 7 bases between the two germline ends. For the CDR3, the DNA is TGTGCCTGGAGTAAGGGGCAAGCTTTCTTT. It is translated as CAWSKGQAFF. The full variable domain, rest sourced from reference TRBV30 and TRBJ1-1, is SQTIHQWPATLVQPVGSPLSLECTVEGTSNPNLYWYRQAAGRGLQLLFYSVGIGQISSEVPQNLSASRPQDRQFILSSKKLLLSDSGFYLCAWSKGQAFFGQGTRLTVV.

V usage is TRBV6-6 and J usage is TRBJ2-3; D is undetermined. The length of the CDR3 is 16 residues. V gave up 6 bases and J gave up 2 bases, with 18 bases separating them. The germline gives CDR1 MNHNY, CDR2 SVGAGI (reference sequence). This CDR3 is CASSPRYMKDTDTQYF. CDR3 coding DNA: TGTGCCAGCAGCCCCCGTTACATGAAAGACACAGATACGCAGTATTTT.

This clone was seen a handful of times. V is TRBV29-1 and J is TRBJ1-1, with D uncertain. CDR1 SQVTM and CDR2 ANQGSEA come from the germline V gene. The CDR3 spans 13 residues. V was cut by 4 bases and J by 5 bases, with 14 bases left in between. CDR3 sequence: CSVGKPAGTEAFF. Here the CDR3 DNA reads TGCAGCGTTGGTAAGCCTGCGGGGACTGAAGCTTTCTTT.

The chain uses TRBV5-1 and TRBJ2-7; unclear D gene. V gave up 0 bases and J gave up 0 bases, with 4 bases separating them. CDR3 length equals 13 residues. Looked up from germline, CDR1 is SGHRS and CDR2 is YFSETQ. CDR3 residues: CASSLGNSYEQYF. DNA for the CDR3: TGCGCCAGCAGCTTGGGCAACTCCTACGAGCAGTACTTC. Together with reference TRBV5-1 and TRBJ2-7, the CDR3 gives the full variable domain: KAGVTQTPRYLIKTRGQQVTLSCSPISGHRSVSWYQQTPGQGLQFLFEYFSETQRNKGNFPGRFSGRQFSNSRSEMNVSTLELGDSALYLCASSLGNSYEQYFGPGTRLTVT.

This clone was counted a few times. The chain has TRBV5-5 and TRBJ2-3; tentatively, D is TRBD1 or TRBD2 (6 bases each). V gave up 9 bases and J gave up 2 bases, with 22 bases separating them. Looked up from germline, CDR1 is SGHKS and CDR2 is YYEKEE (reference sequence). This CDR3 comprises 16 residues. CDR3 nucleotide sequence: TGTGCCACTGGGTGGGGGCTAGCGAAGATCACAGATACGCAGTATTTT. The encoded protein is CATGWGLAKITDTQYF.

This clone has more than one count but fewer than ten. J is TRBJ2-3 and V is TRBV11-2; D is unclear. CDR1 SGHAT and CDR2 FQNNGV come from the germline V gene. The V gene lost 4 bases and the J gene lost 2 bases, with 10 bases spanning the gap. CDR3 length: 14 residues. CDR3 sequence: CASSSQISTDTQYF. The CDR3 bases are TGTGCCAGCAGCTCACAGATTTCCACAGATACGCAGTATTTT.

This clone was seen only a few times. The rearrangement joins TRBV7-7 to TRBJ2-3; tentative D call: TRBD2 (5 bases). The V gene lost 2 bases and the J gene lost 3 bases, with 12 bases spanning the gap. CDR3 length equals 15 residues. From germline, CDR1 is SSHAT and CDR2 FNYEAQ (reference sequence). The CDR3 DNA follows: TGTGCCAGCAGCTTAAACAGTGGCGGGACAGATACGCAGTATTTT. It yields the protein CASSLNSGGTDTQYF.

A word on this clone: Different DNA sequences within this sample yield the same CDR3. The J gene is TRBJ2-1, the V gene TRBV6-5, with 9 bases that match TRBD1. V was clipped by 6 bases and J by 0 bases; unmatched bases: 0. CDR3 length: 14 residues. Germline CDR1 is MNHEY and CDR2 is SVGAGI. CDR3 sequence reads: CASRGQGSYNEQFF. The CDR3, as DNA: TGTGCCAGCAGGGGACAGGGCTCCTACAATGAGCAGTTCTTC.

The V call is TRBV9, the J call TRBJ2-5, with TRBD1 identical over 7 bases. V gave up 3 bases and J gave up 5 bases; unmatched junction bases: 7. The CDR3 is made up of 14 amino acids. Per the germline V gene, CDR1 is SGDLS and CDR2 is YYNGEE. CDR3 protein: CASSDRTGVETQYF. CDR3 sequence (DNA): TGTGCCAGCAGCGACAGAACAGGGGTGGAGACCCAGTACTTC.

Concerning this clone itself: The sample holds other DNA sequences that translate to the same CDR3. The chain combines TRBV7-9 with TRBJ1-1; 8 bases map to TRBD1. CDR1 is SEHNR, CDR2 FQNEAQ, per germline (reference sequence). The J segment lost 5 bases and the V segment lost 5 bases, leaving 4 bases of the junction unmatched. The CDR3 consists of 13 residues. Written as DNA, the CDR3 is TGTGCCAGCAGCAGAACAGGGGGGACTGAAGCTTTCTTT. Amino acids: CASSRTGGTEAFF. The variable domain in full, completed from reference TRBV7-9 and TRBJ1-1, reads DTGVSQNPRHKITKRGQNVTFRCDPISEHNRLYWYRQTLGQGPEFLTYFQNEAQLEKSRLLSDRFSAERPKGSFSTLEIQRTEQGDSAMYLCASSRTGGTEAFFGQGTRLTVV.

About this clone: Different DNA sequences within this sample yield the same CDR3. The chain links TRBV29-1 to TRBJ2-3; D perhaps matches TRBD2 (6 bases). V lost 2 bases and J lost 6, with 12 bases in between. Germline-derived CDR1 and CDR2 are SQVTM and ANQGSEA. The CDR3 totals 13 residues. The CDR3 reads CSVEQSGVDTQYF. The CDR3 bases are TGCAGCGTTGAACAATCGGGGGTGGATACGCAGTATTTT.